This T cell receptor (beta chain) stems from a study of blood T cell repertoires in COVID-19. The wider study: The samples span acute and convalescent COVID-19 from the United States, Italy and Spain. The analysed material was cDNA or gDNA that came from T cells, B-cell-depleted T cells, or PBMCs.

Using immunoSEQ multiplex PCR, the repertoire was profiled, and TCRdb retains in-frame clones only, with some absent. The table has approximately 190,000 clones, around 83% seen once. Participants had their cohort set by participant-reported clinical history. Looked up from germline, CDR1 is MNHNY and CDR2 is SVGAGI (reference sequence). V lost 0 bases and J lost 6, with 17 bases in between. This CDR3 has 16 amino acids. The TCR comes from a woman aged 30 to 39 who had been exposed to COVID-19. The sequenced material came from PBMCs or T cells enriched from blood (not recorded which). This chain connects TRBV6-6 to TRBJ1-2; D may be TRBD1 (5 bases). Written as DNA, the CDR3 is TGTGCCAGCAGTTACTCGAGTGGTCAGGGCCTGGATGGCTACACCTTC. Residues: CASSYSSGQGLDGYTF.